Listed below are T cell receptor beta chains from one sample, sequenced in a study of blood T cells in healthy people across ages. TCRdb recomputed calls from the 5' RACE reads with MiXCR, one row per CDR3 protein. The data contain some 880,000 distinct CDR3 sequences, roughly 40% of them singletons. Input material: blood. The source is a man in his late teens or twenties in good health. Both conserved end residues are part of each CDR3. Not every row has a clone size; where given, it reads once, few, many or a size class.

TRBJ2-1	.	TRBV5-6	CASSSWTRGKHNEQFF
.	.	TRBV9	CASSPRGLGAPNEQYF
.	.	TRBV27	CASTGRGSEQYF
TRBJ1-1	.	TRBV7-2	CASSPQTVMNTEAFF
TRBJ2-5	few	TRBV9	CASSVGSGPYNEQYF
TRBJ2-3	.	TRBV20-1	CSARSILEADTQYF
TRBJ2-1	few	TRBV30	CAWSGGGNEQFF
TRBJ1-4	few	TRBV7-2	CASSWTGEGGEKLFF
TRBJ2-1	few	TRBV6-2/TRBV6-3	CASSYQDKAQQFF
TRBJ2-5	few	TRBV20-1	CSASRTSGEETQYF
TRBJ1-5	.	TRBV7-8	CASSLVLGTNQPQHF
TRBJ1-2	.	TRBV4-3	CASSQASLTDYGYTF
TRBJ2-1	many	TRBV5-1	CASSLARNEQFF